These 16 T cell receptor beta chains came from one sample sequenced in a study of T cell repertoires in cytomegalovirus infection. Their recognized antigens are unknown. TCRdb called the reads again in MiXCR, with one record for every CDR3 protein. The sample contains around 900,000 distinct CDR3 sequences, 31% of which appear only once. This material consisted of cultured CD8+ T cells from PBMCs, taken from culture after CMV antigen stimulation. The receptor source for this set is a human donor in good health (CMV status not recorded). Some clones in this sample may be carry-over from other donors' samples.

This chain uses TRBV7-6 with TRBJ2-1, with unresolved D. V was cut by 0 bases and J by 10 bases, with 7 bases left in between. CDR1 is SGHVS and CDR2 is FNYEAQ in the germline V gene. The CDR3 is made up of 12 amino acids. The CDR3 nucleotides read TGTGCCAGCAGCTTAGCCAGGCCCGAGCAGTTCTTC. It specifies CASSLARPEQFF.

The rearrangement joins TRBV6-6 to TRBJ1-1; possibly TRBD1 for D (5 bases). The CDR3 loop spans 15 amino acids. Germline V lookup: CDR1 MNHNY, CDR2 SVGAGI (reference sequence). With 7 bases removed from V and 4 bases from J, the gap between germline ends came to 19 bases. CDR3 amino acids: CASINPQGPGTEAFF. In DNA, the CDR3 is TGTGCCAGCATCAACCCCCAGGGCCCAGGCACTGAAGCTTTCTTT.

This clonotype was counted only a few times. V gene TRBV7-6 combines with J gene TRBJ2-5; 11 bases map to TRBD2. V lost 2 bases, J lost 9 bases, and 2 bases stayed unmatched. Germline values: CDR1 SGHVS, CDR2 FNYEAQ. This CDR3 region has 13 residues. CDR3 nucleotides: TGTGCCAGCAGCTTATCACTAGCGGGGGCCCAGTACTTC. Its translation: CASSLSLAGAQYF.

The chain couples TRBV11-2 to TRBJ2-2, with D possibly matching TRBD1 (5 bases). The germline V and J ends were trimmed by 5 bases and 5 bases, with 18 bases remaining between them. The CDR3 spans 16 residues. The germline gives CDR1 SGHAT, CDR2 FQNNGV. The CDR3 nucleotides read TGTGCCAGCAGCCCAAGGTTATATGCAGGGACCGGGGAGCTGTTTTTT. Encoded protein: CASSPRLYAGTGELFF.

The genes are TRBV10-2 and TRBJ2-7, with 10 bases that match TRBD2. CDR1 WSHSY and CDR2 SAAADI come from the germline V gene. This CDR3 is built from 16 residues. J was trimmed by 0 bases and V by 4 bases; bases with no gene match: 6. As DNA, the CDR3 is TGCGCCAGCAGTGGGGTAGCGGGGGGCCTCTCCTACGAGCAGTACTTC. It yields the protein CASSGVAGGLSYEQYF.

This chain links TRBV7-9 with TRBJ2-1; 9 bases fit TRBD1. The trim removed 5 bases at V and 5 bases at J, leaving 10 bases unmatched. Germline V gives CDR1 SEHNR, CDR2 FQNEAQ (reference sequence). CDR3 length equals 16 residues. The CDR3 sequence is CASSARTGAIDNEQFF. The CDR3 nucleotides read TGTGCCAGCAGCGCCCGGACAGGGGCGATAGACAATGAGCAGTTCTTC.

In this sample, this clonotype turned up many times. The chain combines TRBV6-5 with TRBJ2-7, with D uncertain. Germline V lookup: CDR1 MNHEY, CDR2 SVGAGI. CDR3 length: 13 residues. The V end was cut by 5 bases, the J end by 0 bases, with 8 bases between. The CDR3 DNA sequence: TGTGCCAGCAGTATTCTCCCCTCCTACGAGCAGTACTTC. This codes for CASSILPSYEQYF.

This clonotype was picked up a small number of times. This rearrangement joins TRBV6-6 to TRBJ2-5, with D perhaps being TRBD1 or TRBD2 (5 bases each). The germline gives CDR1 MNHNY, CDR2 SVGAGI (reference sequence). The CDR3 consists of 15 residues. Deletions cut 7 bases from V and 0 bases from J, with 15 bases between. CDR3 region: CASIPGLMYQETQYF. In DNA, the CDR3 is TGTGCCAGCATACCGGGGCTTATGTACCAAGAGACCCAGTACTTC.

The V and J genes are TRBV27 and TRBJ1-5, with D perhaps matching TRBD1 (5 bases). The ends were cut back, 8 bases at V and 6 bases at J, with 17 bases in the middle. This CDR3 has 14 residues. Germline V gene sequence: CDR1 MNHEY, CDR2 SMNVEV (reference sequence). CDR3 protein: CASRGAEGSQPQHF. In DNA form, the CDR3 reads TGTGCCAGCCGAGGGGCAGAGGGCAGTCAGCCCCAGCATTTT.

This clonotype was seen at least ten times. The chain carries TRBV7-9 and TRBJ1-5; 7 positions agree with TRBD1. The V segment lost 5 bases and the J segment 3 bases; nucleotides outside the gene matches: 10. The CDR3 spans 16 residues. Germline CDR1 reads SEHNR; CDR2 reads FQNEAQ (reference sequence). For the CDR3, the DNA is TGTGCCAGCAGCCAAGGGACAGACCTTTACAATCAGCCCCAGCATTTT. As protein: CASSQGTDLYNQPQHF.

The chain uses TRBV6-2 or TRBV6-3 and TRBJ1-1; D is possibly TRBD1 (5 bases). Trimming pared 2 bases from V and 4 bases from J, leaving 17 bases between. The CDR3 is 16 residues long. The germline gives CDR1 MNHEY, CDR2 SVGEGT. In nucleotides, the CDR3 is TGTGCCAGCAGTTACGACGCCGCCCGGGGCTCCACTGAAGCTTTCTTT. This sequence encodes CASSYDAARGSTEAFF.

This clonotype has just a few counts. This chain uses TRBV12-3 or TRBV12-4 with TRBJ2-3; D not resolved. This CDR3 comprises 13 residues. Between the trimmed V and J ends, which lost 3 bases and 6 bases, there was a span of 10 bases. The CDR3, as DNA: TGTGCCAGCAGTTTTGGTATCAGGGATACGCAGTATTTT. Amino acids: CASSFGIRDTQYF.

The chain couples TRBV9 to TRBJ2-1, with 10 bases matching TRBD2. The germline gives CDR1 SGDLS, CDR2 YYNGEE. V was clipped by 3 bases and J by 7 bases; unmatched bases: 10. The CDR3 is 16 amino acids. The CDR3 protein is CASSATSGPGGNEQFF. In nucleotides, the CDR3 is TGTGCCAGCAGCGCGACTAGCGGGCCCGGAGGGAATGAGCAGTTCTTC. Drawing the rest from reference TRBV9 and TRBJ2-1, the complete variable domain is DSGVTQTPKHLITATGQRVTLRCSPRSGDLSVYWYQQSLDQGLQFLIQYYNGEERAKGNILERFSAQQFPDLHSELNLSSLELGDSALYFCASSATSGPGGNEQFFGPGTRLTVL.

The chain has TRBV29-1 and TRBJ2-1; TRBD2 aligns across 7 bases. The CDR3 contains 14 residues. Trimming at V came to 6 bases and at J to 0 bases, leaving 5 bases not matched to a gene. Germline V gives CDR1 SQVTM, CDR2 ANQGSEA. CDR3 DNA: TGCAGCGTGGGAGGGGAGTACTCCTACAATGAGCAGTTCTTC. This codes for CSVGGEYSYNEQFF.

J is TRBJ1-1 and V is TRBV27, with 7 bases that match TRBD1. V gave up 5 bases and J gave up 4 bases; unmatched junction bases: 10. The CDR3 extends over 15 amino acids. Germline CDR1 MNHEY, CDR2 SMNVEV (reference sequence). CDR3 in DNA: TGTGCCAGCAGTCCCCCACAGGGGCGGGGCACTGAAGCTTTCTTT. Translating it yields CASSPPQGRGTEAFF.

V and J are TRBV20-1 and TRBJ2-7; D perhaps matches TRBD2 (6 bases). Germline values: CDR1 DFQATT, CDR2 SNEGSKA (reference sequence). Between the trimmed V and J ends, which lost 0 bases and 4 bases, there was a span of 13 bases. There are 14 residues in the CDR3. The CDR3 nucleotides read TGCAGTGCTAGAGATCAGAATCGGGGGTACGAGCAGTACGTC. Translating it yields CSARDQNRGYEQYV.